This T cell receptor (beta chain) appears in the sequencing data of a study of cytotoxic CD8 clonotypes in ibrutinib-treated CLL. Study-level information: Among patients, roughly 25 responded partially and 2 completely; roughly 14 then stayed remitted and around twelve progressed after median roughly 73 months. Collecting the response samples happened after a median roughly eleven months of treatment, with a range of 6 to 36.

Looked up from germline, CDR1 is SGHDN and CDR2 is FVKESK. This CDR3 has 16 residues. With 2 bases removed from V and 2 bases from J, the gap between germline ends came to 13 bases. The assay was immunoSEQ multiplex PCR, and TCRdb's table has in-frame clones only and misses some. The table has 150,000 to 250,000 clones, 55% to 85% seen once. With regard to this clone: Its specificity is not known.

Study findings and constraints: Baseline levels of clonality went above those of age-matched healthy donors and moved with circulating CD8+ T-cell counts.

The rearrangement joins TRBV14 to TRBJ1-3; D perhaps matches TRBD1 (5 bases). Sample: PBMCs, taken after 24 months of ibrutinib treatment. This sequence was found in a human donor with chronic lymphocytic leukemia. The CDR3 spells CASSQLDKTAGNTIYF. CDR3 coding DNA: TGTGCCAGCAGCCAATTGGACAAAACGGCTGGAAACACCATATATTTT.